The 10 T cell receptor beta chains below were found in one sample sequenced in a study of metastatic and nonmetastatic thyroid tumors. Thyroid surgery was performed in patients who had received no treatment beforehand. TCRdb re-called the PCR reads through MiXCR. The table has some 31,000 clones, about a sixth seen once; the top ten hold under 8.5%. Specimen: blood. Receptors were obtained from a female donor with papillary thyroid cancer or a benign thyroid nodule (not recorded which). Some clones in this sample may be carry-over from other donors' samples.

A note on this clone: At one of its ends the junction is not consistent with the germline gene, which may arise from a read error. The chain employs TRBV6-2 or TRBV6-3 and TRBJ2-1, with a tentative D call TRBD1 (6 bases). Germline values: CDR1 MNHEY, CDR2 SVGEGT. The CDR3 loop spans 15 amino acids. This CDR3 reads CASSNHGTIYNEQLF. In DNA form, the CDR3 reads TGTGCCAGCAGTAATCACGGGACAATTTACAATGAGCAGCTCTTC.

The sample holds a few counts of this clone. J is TRBJ2-7 and V is TRBV12-3 or TRBV12-4; D is perhaps TRBD1 (8 bases). The V end was cut by 4 bases, the J end by 7 bases, with 17 bases between. This CDR3 is built from 14 residues. CDR3 nucleotide sequence: TGTGCCAGCAGTTACAGGGGGGCAGCGGGGGAGCAGTACTTC. The encoded protein is CASSYRGAAGEQYF.

Remarks on this clone: Its ends do not fully match the called genes, so a read error is possible. V usage is TRBV20-1 and J usage is TRBJ1-1; no clear D gene. Per the germline V gene, CDR1 is DFQATT and CDR2 is SNEGSKA (reference sequence). The CDR3 runs to 12 residues. DNA for the CDR3: TGCAGTGCTAGGAGGATGAACACCGAAGCTTTCTTT. Its translation: CSARRMNTEAFF.

This clone was picked up many times. The V gene is TRBV20-1, the J gene TRBJ2-3; a weak D match, TRBD2 (7 bases). The CDR3 runs 16 residues. Per the germline V gene, CDR1 is DFQATT and CDR2 is SNEGSKA (reference sequence). The V end lost 0 bases, the J end lost 2 bases, and 15 bases lay between the germline ends. CDR3 protein: CSARDWERGHTDTQYF. CDR3 DNA sequence: TGCAGTGCTAGAGATTGGGAGCGGGGACACACAGATACGCAGTATTTT.

This clone has a count of ten or more. A much larger clone sits a single nucleotide away, making a read error possible. This rearrangement joins TRBV9 to TRBJ2-3; D perhaps matches TRBD1 (5 bases). The V and J ends lost 0 bases and 5 bases respectively, with 13 bases between them. CDR3 length: 15 amino acids. Germline lookup yields CDR1 SGDLS and CDR2 YYNGEE. CDR3 DNA: TGTGCCAGCAGCGTAGGGGGCTACCCGTTAGATACGCAGTATTTT. The encoded protein is CASSVGGYPLDTQYF.

This clone was seen many times. This rearrangement joins TRBV6-1 to TRBJ1-3; D unclear. CDR1 MNHNS and CDR2 SASEGT come from the germline V gene. Trimming cost V 7 bases and J 0 bases, with 13 bases left between them. This CDR3 contains 15 residues. CDR3 sequence: CASIQLGSSGNTIYF. For the CDR3, the DNA is TGTGCCAGCATCCAACTTGGGTCCTCTGGAAACACCATATATTTT.

The table lists this clone with many counts. The chain couples TRBV4-2 to TRBJ2-7; D may be TRBD1 or TRBD2 (5 bases each). This CDR3 spans 16 amino acids. V was clipped by 4 bases and J by 2 bases, with 18 bases between them. The germline V gene has CDR1 LGHNA and CDR2 YNFKEQ. Here the CDR3 DNA reads TGTGCCAGCAGCCCGACTGGGGGAATTGTTCCCTACGAGCAGTACTTC. As protein: CASSPTGGIVPYEQYF.

This clone was detected ten times or more. This chain joins TRBV27 and TRBJ2-4, with a weak D call TRBD1 (6 bases). The CDR3 extends over 16 amino acids. The V and J ends lost 4 bases and 0 bases respectively, with 13 bases between them. CDR1 and CDR2 from the germline V gene are MNHEY and SMNVEV (reference sequence). The CDR3 here is CASSSRGSIAKNIQYF. CDR3 DNA sequence: TGTGCCAGCAGTTCCAGGGGCAGTATAGCCAAAAACATTCAGTACTTC.

As concerns this clone: Other DNA sequences in this sample translate to the same CDR3. The chain links TRBV9 to TRBJ2-2, with 7 bases matching TRBD2. V lost 3 bases to trimming and J lost 2 bases; unmatched junction nucleotides: 16. Germline V gene sequence: CDR1 SGDLS, CDR2 YYNGEE. The CDR3 runs 19 residues. The DNA for the CDR3 is TGTGCCAGCAGCGCAACCTCCTTTTCTAGCGGAGGCAACACCGGGGAGCTGTTTTTT. Residues: CASSATSFSSGGNTGELFF.

This clone was seen more than once but under ten times. This sample includes further DNA sequences coding for the same CDR3. This chain joins TRBV27 and TRBJ2-5; D not resolved. Trimming stripped 5 bases from V and 8 bases from J, with 18 bases between. This CDR3 contains 14 residues. CDR1 and CDR2 (germline): MNHEY, SMNVEV (reference sequence). CDR3 coding DNA: TGTGCCAGCAGTCCCGGCTGGCGGCAAGGTACCCAGTACTTC. It specifies CASSPGWRQGTQYF.